These T cell receptor beta chains were read from a single sample in a study of T cells expressing NK-cell markers. After re-calling the 5' RACE reads, TCRdb lists one entry per CDR3 protein, DNA absent. Reported are roughly 380,000 distinct CDR3 sequences; the ten largest clones contain over 4%. What was sequenced was blood T cells: a sorted CD56 or NKG2C T cell subset, CD4+ or CD8+ T cells, or bulk PBMC T cells (not recorded which). All receptors derive from a man aged 18 to 69 in good health. CDR3s include the opening cysteine and the closing phenylalanine or tryptophan.

j_call | v_call | cdr3_aa
TRBJ1-2 | TRBV10-3 | CAISESTLGYGYTF
TRBJ2-2 | TRBV6-1 | CASSEAGHAYGGELFF
TRBJ2-6 | TRBV27 | CASNPPLAGGSGANVLTF
TRBJ2-4 | TRBV5-6 | CASSLPRLAKNIQYF
TRBJ2-3 | TRBV11-1 | CASSARAIVTSGSTDTQYF
TRBJ1-4 | TRBV27 | CASSSLGDGEKLFF
TRBJ2-5 | TRBV9 | CASSRVRGTQYF
TRBJ1-2 | TRBV9 | CASSSGEQLYGYTF
TRBJ1-1 | TRBV7-9 | CASSFEGGVGGAFF
TRBJ1-3 | TRBV12-3/TRBV12-4 | CASSRDSLSGNTIYF
TRBJ2-6 | TRBV2 | CASNRGANVLTF
TRBJ2-1 | TRBV5-1 | CASSPQGTVVSEQFF